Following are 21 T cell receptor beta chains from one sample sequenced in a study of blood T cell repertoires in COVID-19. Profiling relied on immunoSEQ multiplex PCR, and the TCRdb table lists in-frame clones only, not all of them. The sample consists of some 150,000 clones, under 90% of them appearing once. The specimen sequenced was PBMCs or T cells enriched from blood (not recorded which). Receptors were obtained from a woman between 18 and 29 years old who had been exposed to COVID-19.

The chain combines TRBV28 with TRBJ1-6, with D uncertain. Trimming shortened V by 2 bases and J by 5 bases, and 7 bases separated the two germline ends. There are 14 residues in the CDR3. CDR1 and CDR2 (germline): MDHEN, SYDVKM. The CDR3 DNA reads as TGTGCCAGCAGTTTAACGGGAGATAATTCACCCCTCCACTTT. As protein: CASSLTGDNSPLHF.

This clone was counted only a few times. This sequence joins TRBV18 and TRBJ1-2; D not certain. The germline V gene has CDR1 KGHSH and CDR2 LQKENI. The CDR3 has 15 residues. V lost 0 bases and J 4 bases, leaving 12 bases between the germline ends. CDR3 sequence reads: CASSPPARSAYGYTF. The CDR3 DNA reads TGTGCCAGCTCACCACCGGCCAGGTCAGCCTATGGCTACACCTTC.

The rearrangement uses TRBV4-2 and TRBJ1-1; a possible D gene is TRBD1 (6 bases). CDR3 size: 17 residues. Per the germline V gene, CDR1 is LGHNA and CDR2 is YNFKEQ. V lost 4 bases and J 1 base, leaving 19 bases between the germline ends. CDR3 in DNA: TGTGCCAGCAGCCCCCTCCCAATGACAGGTGGGAACACTGAAGCTTTCTTT. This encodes CASSPLPMTGGNTEAFF.

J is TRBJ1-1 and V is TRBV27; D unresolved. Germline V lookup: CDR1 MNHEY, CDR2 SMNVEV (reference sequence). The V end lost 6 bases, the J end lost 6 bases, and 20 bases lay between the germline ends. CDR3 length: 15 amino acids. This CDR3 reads CASSSGAGLISEAFF. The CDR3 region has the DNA TGTGCCAGCAGCTCGGGAGCAGGACTGATTTCTGAAGCTTTCTTT.

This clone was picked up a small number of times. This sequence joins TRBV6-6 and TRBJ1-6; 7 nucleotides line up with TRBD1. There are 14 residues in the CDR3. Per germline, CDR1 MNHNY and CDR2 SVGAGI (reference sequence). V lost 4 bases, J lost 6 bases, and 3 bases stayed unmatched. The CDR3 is CASSFDRANSPLHF. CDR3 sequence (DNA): TGTGCCAGCAGTTTCGACAGGGCTAATTCACCCCTCCACTTT.

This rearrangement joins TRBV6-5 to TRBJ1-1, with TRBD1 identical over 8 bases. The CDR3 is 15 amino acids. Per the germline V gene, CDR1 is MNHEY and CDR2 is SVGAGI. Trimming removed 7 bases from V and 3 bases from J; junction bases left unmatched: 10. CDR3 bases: TGTGCCAGCAAGAAACCGGGACAGGTATACACTGAAGCTTTCTTT. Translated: CASKKPGQVYTEAFF.

The CDR3 nucleotides read TGTGCCTACACCACAGGGTCTGGGGCCAACGTCCTGACTTTC. The encoded protein is CAYTTGSGANVLTF. The chain combines TRBV30 with TRBJ2-6; TRBD1 is a possible D gene (6 bases). The CDR3 consists of 14 residues. Trimming removed 7 bases at V and 1 base at J, with 11 bases between. Germline CDR1 is GTSNPN and CDR2 is SVGIG (reference sequence).

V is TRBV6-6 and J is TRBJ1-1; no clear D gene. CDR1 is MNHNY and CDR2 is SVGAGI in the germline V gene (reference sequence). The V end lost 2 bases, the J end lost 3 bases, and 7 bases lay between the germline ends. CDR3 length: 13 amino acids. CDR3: CASSYGGDTEAFF. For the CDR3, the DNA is TGTGCCAGCAGTTACGGCGGTGACACTGAAGCTTTCTTT.

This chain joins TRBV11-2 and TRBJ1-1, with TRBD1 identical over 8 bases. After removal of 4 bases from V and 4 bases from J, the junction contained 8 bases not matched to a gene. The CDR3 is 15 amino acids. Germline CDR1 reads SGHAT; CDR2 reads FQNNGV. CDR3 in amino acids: CASSSLTGGGTEAFF. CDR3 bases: TGTGCCAGCAGCTCCCTAACAGGGGGAGGCACTGAAGCTTTCTTT.

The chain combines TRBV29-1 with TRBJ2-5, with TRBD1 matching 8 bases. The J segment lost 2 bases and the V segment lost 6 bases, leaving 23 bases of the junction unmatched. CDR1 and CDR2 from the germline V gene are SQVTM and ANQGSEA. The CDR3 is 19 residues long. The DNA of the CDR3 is TGCAGCGTCAGTCCAAGAGTTACCAGGGGGCTATCTTATCAAGAGACCCAGTACTTC. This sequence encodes CSVSPRVTRGLSYQETQYF.

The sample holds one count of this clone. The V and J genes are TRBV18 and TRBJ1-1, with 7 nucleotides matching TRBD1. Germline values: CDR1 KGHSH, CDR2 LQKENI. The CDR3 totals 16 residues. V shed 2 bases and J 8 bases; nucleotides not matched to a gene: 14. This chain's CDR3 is CASSPNIPGQWAEAFF. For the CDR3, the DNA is TGTGCCAGCTCACCAAATATACCGGGACAGTGGGCCGAAGCTTTCTTT.

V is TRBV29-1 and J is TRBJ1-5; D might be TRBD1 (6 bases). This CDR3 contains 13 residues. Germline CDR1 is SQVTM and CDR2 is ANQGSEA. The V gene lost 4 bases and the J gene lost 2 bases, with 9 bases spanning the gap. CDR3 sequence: CSVAAGGNQPQHF. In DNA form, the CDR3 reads TGCAGCGTTGCGGCAGGGGGCAATCAGCCCCAGCATTTT. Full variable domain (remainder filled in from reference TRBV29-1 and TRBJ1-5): SAVISQKPSRDICQRGTSLTIQCQVDSQVTMMFWYRQQPGQSLTLIATANQGSEATYESGFVIDKFPISRPNLTFSTLTVSNMSPEDSSIYLCSVAAGGNQPQHFGDGTRLSIL.

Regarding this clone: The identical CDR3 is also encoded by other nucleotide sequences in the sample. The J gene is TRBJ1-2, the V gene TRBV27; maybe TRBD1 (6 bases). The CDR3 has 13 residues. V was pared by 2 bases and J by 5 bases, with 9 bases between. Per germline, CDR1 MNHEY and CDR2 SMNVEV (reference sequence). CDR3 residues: CASSLRGGYGYTF. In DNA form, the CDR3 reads TGTGCCAGCAGTTTACGAGGGGGATATGGCTACACCTTC.

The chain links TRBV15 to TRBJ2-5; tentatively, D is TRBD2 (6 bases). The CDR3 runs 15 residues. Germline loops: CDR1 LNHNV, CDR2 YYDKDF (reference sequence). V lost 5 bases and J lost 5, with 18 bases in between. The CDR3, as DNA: TGTGCCACCAGCCCCTGGGGGGATAGGCCCGAGACCCAGTACTTC. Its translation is CATSPWGDRPETQYF.

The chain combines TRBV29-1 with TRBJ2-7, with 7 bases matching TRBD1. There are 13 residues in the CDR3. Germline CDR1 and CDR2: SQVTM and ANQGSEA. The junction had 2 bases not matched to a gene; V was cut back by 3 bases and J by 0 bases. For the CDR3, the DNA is TGCAGCGTTGAGGCAGGGGGCTCCTACGAGCAGTACTTC. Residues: CSVEAGGSYEQYF.

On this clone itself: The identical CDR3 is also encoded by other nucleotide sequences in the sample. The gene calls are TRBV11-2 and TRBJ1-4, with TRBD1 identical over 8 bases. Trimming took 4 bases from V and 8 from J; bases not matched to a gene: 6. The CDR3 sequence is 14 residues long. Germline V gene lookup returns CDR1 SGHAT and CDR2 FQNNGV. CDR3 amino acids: CASSSTGVGEKLFF. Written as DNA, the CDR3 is TGTGCCAGCAGCTCGACAGGGGTTGGGGAAAAACTGTTTTTT.

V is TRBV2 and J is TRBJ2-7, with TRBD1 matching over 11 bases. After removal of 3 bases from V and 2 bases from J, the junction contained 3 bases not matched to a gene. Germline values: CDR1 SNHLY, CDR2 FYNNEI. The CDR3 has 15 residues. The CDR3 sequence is CASSEGQGGTYEQYF. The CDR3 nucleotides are TGTGCCAGCAGTGAGGGACAGGGGGGTACCTACGAGCAGTACTTC.

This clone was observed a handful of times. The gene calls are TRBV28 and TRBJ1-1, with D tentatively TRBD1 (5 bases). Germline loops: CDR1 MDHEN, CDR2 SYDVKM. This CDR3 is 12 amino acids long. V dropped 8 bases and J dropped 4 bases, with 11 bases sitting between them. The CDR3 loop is CASCAGGTEAFF. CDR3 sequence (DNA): TGTGCCAGCTGTGCGGGGGGCACTGAAGCTTTCTTT.

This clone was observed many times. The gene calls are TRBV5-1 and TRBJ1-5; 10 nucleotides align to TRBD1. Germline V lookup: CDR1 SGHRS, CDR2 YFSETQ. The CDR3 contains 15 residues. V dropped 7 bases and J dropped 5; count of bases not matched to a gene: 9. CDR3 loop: CASRPGTGAHQPQHF. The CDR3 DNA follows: TGCGCCAGCCGCCCCGGGACAGGGGCCCATCAGCCCCAGCATTTT. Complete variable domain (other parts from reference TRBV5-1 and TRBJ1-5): KAGVTQTPRYLIKTRGQQVTLSCSPISGHRSVSWYQQTPGQGLQFLFEYFSETQRNKGNFPGRFSGRQFSNSRSEMNVSTLELGDSALYLCASRPGTGAHQPQHFGDGTRLSIL.

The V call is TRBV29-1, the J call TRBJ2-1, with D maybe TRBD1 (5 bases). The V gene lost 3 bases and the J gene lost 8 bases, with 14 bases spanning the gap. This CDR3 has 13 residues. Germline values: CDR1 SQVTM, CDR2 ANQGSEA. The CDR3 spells CSVDQDISDEQFF. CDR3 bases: TGCAGCGTTGACCAGGACATTTCGGATGAGCAGTTCTTC.

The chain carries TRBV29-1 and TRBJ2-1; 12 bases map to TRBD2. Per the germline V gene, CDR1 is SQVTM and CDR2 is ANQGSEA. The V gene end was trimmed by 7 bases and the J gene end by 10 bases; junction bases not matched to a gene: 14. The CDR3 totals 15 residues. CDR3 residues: CSAETSGSRTSEQFF. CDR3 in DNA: TGCAGCGCCGAGACTAGCGGGAGCCGGACAAGCGAGCAGTTCTTC.